This TCR beta chain was sequenced in a study of shared clonotypes between healthy human individuals. Study-level information: CD4 naive cells filled three plates per donor, CD4 memory three, CD8 naive two and CD8 memory one.

This clone was seen at least ten times. Its antigen is unidentified. The study, taken as a whole, reports: Clonotype sharing across four donors was observed for around 5% of naive CD4 clonotypes.

In the original analysis: Owing to the provision of junction-only sequences devoid of quality scores by immunoSEQ, filtering differed. The data were produced by immunoSEQ multiplex PCR, yet TCRdb's version contains in-frame clones alone and is incomplete. The V and J calls and clone size were taken over from that table, and D and trimming were inferred from the DNA. The repertoire holds about 1.1 million clones, with more than 75% as singletons. There are 13 residues in the CDR3. Germline CDR1 MDHEN, CDR2 SYDVKM. V was shortened by 3 bases and J by 5 bases, with 10 bases between the two germline ends.

The source material was memory CD4+ T cells from PBMCs. As to subset: CD45RA-negative fraction. This chain links TRBV28 with TRBJ1-1; a possible D gene is TRBD1 (5 bases). The sequence was collected from a man in his late teens or twenties in good health. Some clones in this sample may be carry-over from other donors' samples. The CDR3 sequence: CASSFGGGTEAFF. CDR3 bases: TGTGCCAGCAGTTTTGGGGGAGGGACTGAAGCTTTCTTT.